A single sample gave rise to the 7 T cell receptor beta chains below, sequenced in a study of vaccination and CD4 T cells after COVID-19. No antigens are known for them. Cultured CD4+ T-cell DNA underwent Oncomine TCR Beta short-read sequencing. Using its own MiXCR run on the PCR reads, TCRdb lists one record per CDR3 protein. Here the sample spans approximately 13,000 distinct CDR3 sequences, approximately 31% being singletons. Treatment noted: approximately 9-day PBMC culture with coronavirus spike peptide pools or control peptides (ViraFEST assay). The sample in question was CD4+ T cells from blood, cultured in vitro, obtained before SARS-CoV-2 vaccination. Receptors were obtained from a human donor who received a COVID-19 vaccine.

This clonotype was detected only a few times. J is TRBJ1-2 and V is TRBV5-4; D might be TRBD1 (5 bases). V lost 1 base, J lost 0 bases, and 10 bases lay in between. The CDR3 loop spans 15 amino acids. Per the germline V gene, CDR1 is SGHNT and CDR2 is YYREEE (reference sequence). The CDR3 DNA is TGTGCCAGCAGCTTGTGGGGCTTTTCTAACTATGGCTACACCTTC. It codes for CASSLWGFSNYGYTF.

V usage is TRBV7-9 and J usage is TRBJ2-7, with 8 bases matching TRBD1. Germline assignment: CDR1 SEHNR and CDR2 FQNEAQ (reference sequence). CDR3 length equals 14 residues. Trimming removed 5 bases from V and 2 bases from J; junction bases left unmatched: 5. The CDR3 bases are TGTGCCAGCAGCATTCGCAGGGGGCCCTACGAGCAGTACTTC. Its translation: CASSIRRGPYEQYF.

This clonotype was picked up a small number of times. The chain combines TRBV7-3 with TRBJ2-3; TRBD1 or TRBD2 may be the D gene (5 bases each). The CDR3 loop spans 14 amino acids. Germline V gene sequence: CDR1 SGHTA, CDR2 FQGTGA. The V end lost 3 bases, the J end lost 6 bases, and 13 bases lay between the germline ends. The CDR3 region is CASSFLGVRDTQYF. CDR3 DNA: TGTGCCAGCAGCTTTTTGGGGGTTAGGGATACGCAGTATTTT. Using reference TRBV7-3 and TRBJ2-3 for the parts outside the CDR3, the full variable domain is GAGVSQTPSNKVTEKGKYVELRCDPISGHTALYWYRQSLGQGPEFLIYFQGTGAADDSGLPNDRFFAVRPEGSVSTLKIQRTERGDSAVYLCASSFLGVRDTQYFGPGTRLTVL.

This clonotype was found a few times. In DNA, the CDR3 is TGTGCCAGCAGCCGAGGGGGAGACACCTATGGCTACACCTTC. Its protein product is CASSRGGDTYGYTF. The rearrangement uses TRBV5-4 and TRBJ1-2; D may be TRBD1 (6 bases). Germline V gives CDR1 SGHNT, CDR2 YYREEE (reference sequence). The CDR3 has 14 amino acids. The V end lost 4 bases, the J end lost 4 bases, and 14 bases lay between the germline ends.

This clonotype ranks as large (0.1 to 1%). V gene TRBV5-1 combines with J gene TRBJ1-6; the D gene is possibly TRBD1 (5 bases). Deletions cut 3 bases from V and 6 bases from J, with 16 bases between. CDR1 is SGHRS, CDR2 YFSETQ, per germline. There are 16 residues in the CDR3. The CDR3 DNA is TGCGCCAGCAGCTCGTCTTCCGGGACCATTAATTCACCCCTCCACTTT. Translation gives CASSSSSGTINSPLHF.

The chain is built from TRBV2 and TRBJ1-2, with 11 bases aligning to TRBD1. CDR3 size: 14 residues. CDR1 is SNHLY and CDR2 is FYNNEI in the germline V gene. The junction had 5 bases not matched to a gene; V was cut back by 7 bases and J by 4 bases. CDR3 nucleotides: TGTGCCAGCACTGGACAGGGGGCCGGCTATGGCTACACCTTC. Its protein product is CASTGQGAGYGYTF.

This chain links TRBV11-3 with TRBJ2-2; 8 bases agree with TRBD1. This CDR3 has 15 amino acids. V trimming: 5 bases; J trimming: 3 bases; junction bases outside the gene matches: 5. From germline, CDR1 is SGHNT and CDR2 YENEEA. As DNA, the CDR3 is TGTGCCAGCAGCCGACAGGGGCGGGACACCGGGGAGCTGTTTTTT. Amino acids: CASSRQGRDTGELFF.